The subject of this entry is one T cell receptor beta chain. Its antigen is unidentified. This record comes from a study of T-cell reconstitution after alpha-beta-depleted transplantation in children. Overall study findings and caveats: Several hundred expanded graft clones reportedly were the source of alpha-beta T cells about two months after transplant. At the one-year point after transplant, T-cell counts and TCRbeta diversity were found to come mostly from T cells that had been newly produced. Surviving recipient T cells and thymic progenitors underlay high day-60 TCRbeta diversity in some patients.

The CDR3 spans 16 residues. Germline loops: CDR1 SGHRS, CDR2 YFSETQ. Losses at the gene ends were 4 bases for V and 9 bases for J; bases not matched to a gene: 14. Unique molecular identifiers were incorporated during preparation of the TCRbeta library. TCRdb independently ran MiXCR on the PCR reads; one entry per CDR3 protein. The table has approximately 800,000 distinct CDR3 sequences, roughly 15% seen once. The sample in question was PBMCs, mostly from graft donor cells, obtained 360 days after TCRalphabeta/CD19-depleted stem cell transplant. This receptor was identified in a male patient aged 10 to 17 who had a stem cell transplant for acute lymphoblastic leukemia, so the T cells may come from the graft donor. The J gene is TRBJ2-1, the V gene TRBV5-1, with 9 nucleotides matching TRBD2. CDR3: CASSALAGKGITEQFF. In nucleotides, the CDR3 is TGCGCCAGCAGCGCACTAGCGGGTAAAGGTATTACTGAGCAGTTCTTC.